The clone carrying this TCR beta chain was counted between two and nine times. Data came from immunoSEQ multiplex PCR; TCRdb stores just in-frame clones and leaves some out. The repertoire holds fewer than 200,000 clones, with about 91% as singletons. The data stem from a study of control samples from healthy donors and cancer patients. This CDR3 is built from 15 residues. The germline V gene encodes CDR1 MNHNY and CDR2 SVGAGI (reference sequence). V was cut by 6 bases and J by 0 bases, with 13 bases left in between. The chain carries TRBV6-6 and TRBJ2-3; D might be TRBD2 (6 bases). The TCR originated in a woman aged 25-40 years in good health. The sample taken for sequencing was blood. CDR3 nucleotides: TGTGCCAGCAGGAGAGCGGGTACTAGCACAGATACGCAGTATTTT. Its translation: CASRRAGTSTDTQYF.